This T cell receptor (beta chain) comes out of a study of OX40 agonist ivuxolimab in advanced cancers. In regard to this clone: The antigen remains undetermined.

Clones were sequenced by immunoSEQ multiplex PCR, and TCRdb holds only the in-frame ones, with some missing. The table has roughly 60,000 clones, about nine tenths seen once. Study-level results: Relative to CD4+, CD8+ T cells held more expanded clones on average. Clonal expansion among partial responders at 0.1-3.0 mg/kg ranked near the lowest.

V lost 5 bases to trimming and J lost 5 bases, with 18 bases between them. CDR3 length: 15 amino acids. Germline assignment: CDR1 MDHEN and CDR2 SYDVKM. The sample was CD4+ or CD8+ T cells sorted from blood, taken in a trial of the OX40 agonist ivuxolimab. The receptor was isolated from an adult with an advanced solid tumor such as melanoma, head and neck, liver or kidney cancer. This chain links TRBV28 with TRBJ2-5; D tentatively fits TRBD1 or TRBD2 (7 bases each). CDR3 loop: CASSPRGGLGETQYF. The CDR3 DNA is TGTGCCAGCAGTCCCAGGGGGGGCCTGGGGGAGACCCAGTACTTC.